These 19 T cell receptor beta chains were all obtained from the same sample, sequenced in a study of blood T cell repertoires in COVID-19. The method was immunoSEQ multiplex PCR; TCRdb's version includes in-frame clones alone and lacks a portion of them. The sample lists about 270,000 clones; 85% to 90% were seen once. Sequencing input: PBMCs or T cells enriched from blood (not recorded which). All receptors come from a woman aged 18-29 years who had recovered from COVID-19.

V gene TRBV6-4 combines with J gene TRBJ2-1, with D maybe TRBD1 (6 bases). The CDR3 sequence is 14 residues long. The ends were cut back, 5 bases at V and 4 bases at J, with 12 bases in the middle. Germline-derived CDR1 and CDR2 are MRHNA and SNTAGT. CDR3 DNA: TGTGCCAGCAGTTTTGGGGGCCCTTACAATGAGCAGTTCTTC. Its translation is CASSFGGPYNEQFF.

The chain recombines TRBV29-1 with TRBJ2-1; D might be TRBD2 (5 bases). CDR1 and CDR2 (germline): SQVTM, ANQGSEA. The V gene lost 1 base and the J gene lost 7 bases, with 17 bases spanning the gap. This CDR3 contains 15 residues. CDR3 residues: CSVEGKLDVANEQFF. For the CDR3, the DNA is TGCAGCGTTGAAGGGAAACTAGATGTCGCGAATGAGCAGTTCTTC.

The rearrangement joins TRBV6-5 to TRBJ2-1, with 10 bases that match TRBD1. CDR1 is MNHEY and CDR2 is SVGAGI in the germline V gene. CDR3 length equals 15 residues. The V and J ends lost 4 bases and 4 bases, in that order; junction bases with no gene match: 4. The CDR3 loop reads CASSFDRGLYNEQFF. The CDR3 DNA reads as TGTGCCAGCAGTTTCGACAGGGGGCTTTACAATGAGCAGTTCTTC.

J is TRBJ1-1 and V is TRBV5-1, with TRBD1 identical over 7 bases. This CDR3 spans 19 amino acids. Germline CDR1 SGHRS, CDR2 YFSETQ. V was pared by 1 base and J by 1 base, with 16 bases of the junction left unmatched. DNA of the CDR3: TGCGCCAGCAGCTTGAGGATCGACAGGGCTTCTTTCTCGAACACTGAAGCTTTCTTT. Translation: CASSLRIDRASFSNTEAFF. The variable domain in full, with the rest retrieved from reference TRBV5-1 and TRBJ1-1, is KAGVTQTPRYLIKTRGQQVTLSCSPISGHRSVSWYQQTPGQGLQFLFEYFSETQRNKGNFPGRFSGRQFSNSRSEMNVSTLELGDSALYLCASSLRIDRASFSNTEAFFGQGTRLTVV.

This clone has just one count. V gene TRBV4-1 combines with J gene TRBJ1-6, with TRBD1 matching over 9 bases. V dropped 0 bases and J dropped 9; count of bases not matched to a gene: 3. Germline V gene sequence: CDR1 MGHRA, CDR2 YSYEKL. This CDR3 spans 15 amino acids. Written as DNA, the CDR3 is TGCGCCAGCAGCCAAGAGAACAGGGGGCGTTCACCCCTCCACTTT. It translates to CASSQENRGRSPLHF.

To note about this clone: The sample holds other DNA sequences that translate to the same CDR3. The V and J genes are TRBV7-9 and TRBJ1-2, with 10 bases aligning to TRBD1. The CDR3 spans 13 residues. The germline V gene has CDR1 SEHNR and CDR2 FQNEAQ (reference sequence). V lost 3 bases, J lost 5 bases, and 0 bases stayed unmatched. The CDR3 region has the DNA TGTGCCAGCAGCTTGGGACAGGGGTATGGCTACACCTTC. It translates to CASSLGQGYGYTF.

This clone was recorded only once. The gene calls are TRBV2 and TRBJ2-7; no clear D gene. Looked up from germline, CDR1 is SNHLY and CDR2 is FYNNEI. The length of the CDR3 is 14 residues. Trimming pared 4 bases from V and 0 bases from J, leaving 10 bases between. The DNA for the CDR3 is TGTGCCAGCAGTGGCGGCCGCTCCTCCTACGAGCAGTACTTC. Translation: CASSGGRSSYEQYF.

The chain employs TRBV10-3 and TRBJ2-7; 11 bases line up with TRBD1. Germline V gives CDR1 ENHRY, CDR2 SYGVKD. J gave up 2 bases and V 4 bases, and 1 base lay outside the gene matches. The CDR3 sequence is 14 residues long. The CDR3 bases are TGTGCCATCAGTGCGGGACAGGGGGCCTACGAGCAGTACTTC. The encoded protein is CAISAGQGAYEQYF.

This clone showed up just a few times. The V and J genes are TRBV5-1 and TRBJ1-3; D ambiguous. This CDR3 region has 16 residues. Germline-derived CDR1 and CDR2 are SGHRS and YFSETQ. V lost 0 bases and J lost 2, with 12 bases in between. The CDR3 DNA reads as TGCGCCAGCAGCTTGGGGGAGCGGAGTACTGGAAACACCATATATTTT. It translates to CASSLGERSTGNTIYF.

This rearrangement joins TRBV27 to TRBJ1-1; D is perhaps TRBD1 (5 bases). Germline CDR1 is MNHEY and CDR2 is SMNVEV (reference sequence). V was pared by 1 base and J by 0 bases, with 18 bases between. This CDR3 is built from 18 residues. CDR3 loop: CASSLFGSGLGMNTEAFF. CDR3 nucleotides: TGTGCCAGCAGTTTATTCGGCTCAGGGTTGGGCATGAACACTGAAGCTTTCTTT.

The chain combines TRBV5-1 with TRBJ1-4; D is perhaps TRBD1 (5 bases). Trimming pared 1 base from V and 8 bases from J, leaving 9 bases between. CDR3 length: 13 residues. Germline lookup yields CDR1 SGHRS and CDR2 YFSETQ. This chain's CDR3 is CASSLTGIEKLFF. CDR3 in DNA: TGCGCCAGCAGCTTGACAGGAATCGAAAAACTGTTTTTT.

This clone showed up just a few times. The chain uses TRBV2 and TRBJ1-4; 9 positions agree with TRBD1. This CDR3 has 15 amino acids. The trim removed 2 bases at V and 6 bases at J, leaving 4 bases unmatched. Germline values: CDR1 SNHLY, CDR2 FYNNEI. DNA of the CDR3: TGTGCCAGCAGTGAATTCGGGACAGGGCATGAAAAACTGTTTTTT. Amino acids: CASSEFGTGHEKLFF.

This rearrangement joins TRBV6-5 to TRBJ1-1, with D perhaps matching TRBD1 (5 bases). Germline lookup yields CDR1 MNHEY and CDR2 SVGAGI. There are 16 residues in the CDR3. The V gene lost 4 bases and the J gene lost 3 bases, with 18 bases spanning the gap. CDR3 nucleotide sequence: TGTGCCAGCAGTTTCCCCGTGGGGGGAAGGGACACTGAAGCTTTCTTT. Its translation is CASSFPVGGRDTEAFF.

This clone appeared a single time. The V and J genes are TRBV28 and TRBJ1-2; possibly TRBD1 for D (5 bases). The CDR3 has 12 residues. V lost 4 bases to trimming and J lost 8 bases, with 11 bases between them. Germline-derived CDR1 and CDR2 are MDHEN and SYDVKM. The CDR3 spells CASSSGGGGYTF. The CDR3 nucleotides read TGTGCCAGCAGTTCCGGGGGAGGGGGCTACACCTTC.

This chain joins TRBV3-1 (or the pseudogene TRBV3-2) and TRBJ2-5; D is possibly TRBD2 (5 bases). The length of the CDR3 is 14 residues. With 4 bases removed from V and 3 bases from J, the gap between germline ends came to 12 bases. Germline V gives CDR1 LGHDT, CDR2 YNNKEL (reference sequence). The CDR3 sequence: CASSPSGYKETQYF. In DNA, the CDR3 is TGTGCCAGCAGCCCGTCGGGGTATAAAGAGACCCAGTACTTC.

The rearrangement uses TRBV28 and TRBJ1-1; the D gene is possibly TRBD1 (6 bases). V was shortened by 2 bases and J by 5 bases, with 15 bases between the two germline ends. Germline V CDR1 and CDR2: MDHEN, SYDVKM. CDR3 length equals 15 residues. The CDR3 sequence is CASSLRPQGRTEAFF. In nucleotides, the CDR3 is TGTGCCAGCAGTTTACGCCCTCAGGGGAGAACTGAAGCTTTCTTT.

This chain connects TRBV30 to TRBJ2-3; the D gene is possibly TRBD2 (7 bases). The V end lost 1 base, the J end lost 4 bases, and 12 bases lay between the germline ends. The CDR3 consists of 14 residues. Germline CDR1 and CDR2: GTSNPN and SVGIG (reference sequence). CDR3 residues: CAWSEGGGADTQYF. DNA for the CDR3: TGTGCCTGGAGTGAGGGGGGGGGCGCAGATACGCAGTATTTT.

The V gene is TRBV4-1, the J gene TRBJ2-2; maybe TRBD2 (6 bases). CDR3 length equals 16 residues. Germline-derived CDR1 and CDR2 are MGHRA and YSYEKL. V lost 1 base, J lost 1 base, and 10 bases lay in between. The CDR3 coding sequence is TGCGCCAGCAGCCAAGTACTAGCCCAGAACACCGGGGAGCTGTTTTTT. It codes for CASSQVLAQNTGELFF.

The chain combines TRBV10-3 with TRBJ2-3, with D maybe TRBD2 (5 bases). From germline, CDR1 is ENHRY and CDR2 SYGVKD. Trimming shortened V by 6 bases and J by 6 bases, and 7 bases separated the two germline ends. This CDR3 spans 11 amino acids. This chain's CDR3 is CAISSGDTQYF. As DNA, the CDR3 is TGTGCCATCAGCAGCGGTGATACGCAGTATTTT.